This TCR beta chain comes out of a study of PD-1 blockade in classical Hodgkin lymphoma. J was trimmed by 2 bases and V by 4 bases; bases with no gene match: 8. Germline V gives CDR1 MNHNS, CDR2 SASEGT. CDR3 length equals 15 residues. All the patients suffered relapse after autologous stem cell transplantation, and brentuximab vedotin exposure differed. CD8+ T cells were isolated from thawed PBMCs by magnetic negative selection. This clone occurred once. Profiled with immunoSEQ multiplex PCR; TCRdb holds only in-frame clones, not every one. Of around 870 clones detected, 69% appear once; the ten largest clones hold around half.

This clonotype was sampled from a human donor with classical Hodgkin lymphoma. V and J are TRBV6-1 and TRBJ2-7; TRBD1 matches 7 bases. Sample: CD8+ T cells from blood, taken at baseline. In DNA, the CDR3 is TGTGCCAGCAGTGTAGGACAGGATCTTACCTACGAGCAGTACTTC. This gives the protein CASSVGQDLTYEQYF.